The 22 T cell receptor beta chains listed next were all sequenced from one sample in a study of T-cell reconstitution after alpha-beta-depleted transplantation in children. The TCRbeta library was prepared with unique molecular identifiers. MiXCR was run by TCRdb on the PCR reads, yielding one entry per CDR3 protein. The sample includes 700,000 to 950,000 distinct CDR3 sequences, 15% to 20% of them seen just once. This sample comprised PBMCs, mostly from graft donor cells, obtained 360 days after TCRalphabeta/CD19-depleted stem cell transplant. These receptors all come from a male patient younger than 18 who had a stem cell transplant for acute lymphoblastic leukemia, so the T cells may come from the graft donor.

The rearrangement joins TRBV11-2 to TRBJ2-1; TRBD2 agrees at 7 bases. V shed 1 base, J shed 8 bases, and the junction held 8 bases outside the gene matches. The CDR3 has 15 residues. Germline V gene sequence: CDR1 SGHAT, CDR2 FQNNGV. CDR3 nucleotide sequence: TGTGCCAGCAGCTTAGGTATGCGGGAGCGCGATGAGCAGTTCTTC. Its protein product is CASSLGMRERDEQFF. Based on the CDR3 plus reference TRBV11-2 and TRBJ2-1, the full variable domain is EAGVAQSPRYKIIEKRQSVAFWCNPISGHATLYWYQQILGQGPKLLIQFQNNGVVDDSQLPKDRFSAERLKGVDSTLKIQPAKLEDSAVYLCASSLGMRERDEQFFGPGTRLTVL.

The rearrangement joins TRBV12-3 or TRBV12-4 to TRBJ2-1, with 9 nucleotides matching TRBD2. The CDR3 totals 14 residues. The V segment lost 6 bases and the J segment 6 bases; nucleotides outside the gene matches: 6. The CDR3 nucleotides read TGTGCCAGCAGAAGCGGGAGGTTAGTCAATGAGCAGTTCTTC. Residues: CASRSGRLVNEQFF.

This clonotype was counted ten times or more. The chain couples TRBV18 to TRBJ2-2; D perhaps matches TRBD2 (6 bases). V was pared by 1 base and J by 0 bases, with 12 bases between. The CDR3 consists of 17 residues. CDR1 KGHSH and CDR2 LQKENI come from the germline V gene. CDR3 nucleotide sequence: TGTGCCAGCTCACCACAGCGGGCTCGCACGAACACCGGGGAGCTGTTTTTT. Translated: CASSPQRARTNTGELFF.

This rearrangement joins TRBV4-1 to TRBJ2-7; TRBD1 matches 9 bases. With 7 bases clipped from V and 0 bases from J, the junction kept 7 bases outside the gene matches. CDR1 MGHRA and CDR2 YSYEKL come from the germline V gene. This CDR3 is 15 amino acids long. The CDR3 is CASNQGQGHSYEQYF. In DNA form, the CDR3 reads TGCGCCAGCAACCAGGGACAGGGCCACTCCTACGAGCAGTACTTC.

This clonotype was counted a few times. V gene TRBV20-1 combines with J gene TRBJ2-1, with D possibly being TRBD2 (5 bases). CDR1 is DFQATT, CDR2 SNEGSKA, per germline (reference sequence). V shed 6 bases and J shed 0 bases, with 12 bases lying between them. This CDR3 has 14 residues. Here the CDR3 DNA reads TGCAGTGCAATAGCGCCTAGCTCCTACAATGAGCAGTTCTTC. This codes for CSAIAPSSYNEQFF.

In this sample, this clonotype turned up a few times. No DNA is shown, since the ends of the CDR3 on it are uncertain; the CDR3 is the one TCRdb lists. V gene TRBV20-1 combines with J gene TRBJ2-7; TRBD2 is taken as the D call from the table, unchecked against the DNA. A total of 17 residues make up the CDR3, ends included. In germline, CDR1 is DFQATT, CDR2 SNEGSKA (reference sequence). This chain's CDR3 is CSAVAVTCYHCTYEQYF.

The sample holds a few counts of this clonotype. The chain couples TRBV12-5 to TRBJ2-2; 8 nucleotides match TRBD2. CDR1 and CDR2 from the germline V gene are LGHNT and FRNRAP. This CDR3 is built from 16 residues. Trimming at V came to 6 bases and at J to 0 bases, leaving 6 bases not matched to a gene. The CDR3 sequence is CASGRIAGTNTGELFF. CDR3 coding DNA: TGTGCTAGTGGACGTATAGCGGGAACGAACACCGGGGAGCTGTTTTTT.

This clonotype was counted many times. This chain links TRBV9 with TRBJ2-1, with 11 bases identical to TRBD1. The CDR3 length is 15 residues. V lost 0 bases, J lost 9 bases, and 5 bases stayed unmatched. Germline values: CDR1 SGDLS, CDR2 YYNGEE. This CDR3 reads CASSVVGQGAAEQFF. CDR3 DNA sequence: TGTGCCAGCAGCGTAGTAGGACAGGGGGCGGCTGAGCAGTTCTTC.

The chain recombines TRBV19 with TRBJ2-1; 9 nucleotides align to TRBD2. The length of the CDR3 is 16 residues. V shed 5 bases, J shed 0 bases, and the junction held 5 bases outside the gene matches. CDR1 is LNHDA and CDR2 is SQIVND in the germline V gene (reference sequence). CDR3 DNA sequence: TGTGCCAGTAGTCCAGGGACTAGCCCCTCCTACAATGAGCAGTTCTTC. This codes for CASSPGTSPSYNEQFF.

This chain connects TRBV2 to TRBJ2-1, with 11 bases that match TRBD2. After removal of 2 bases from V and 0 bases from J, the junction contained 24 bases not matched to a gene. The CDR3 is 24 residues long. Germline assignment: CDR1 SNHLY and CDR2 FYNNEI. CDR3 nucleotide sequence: TGTGCCAGCAGTGAAAGACCGGGACTAGCGGCTCCCCCGGGCCCCAACGCCTCCTACAATGAGCAGTTCTTC. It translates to CASSERPGLAAPPGPNASYNEQFF.

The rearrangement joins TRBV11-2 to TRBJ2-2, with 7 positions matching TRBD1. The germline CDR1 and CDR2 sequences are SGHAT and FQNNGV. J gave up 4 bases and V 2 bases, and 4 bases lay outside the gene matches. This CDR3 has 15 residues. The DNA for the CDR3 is TGTGCCAGCAGCTTACTTAACAGGGGCACCGGGGAGCTGTTTTTT. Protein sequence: CASSLLNRGTGELFF.

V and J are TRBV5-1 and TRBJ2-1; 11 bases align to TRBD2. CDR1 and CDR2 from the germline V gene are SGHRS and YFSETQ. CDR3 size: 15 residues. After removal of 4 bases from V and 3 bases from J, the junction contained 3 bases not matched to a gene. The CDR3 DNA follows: TGCGCCAGCAGCGCTAGCGGGAGGAACTACAATGAGCAGTTCTTC. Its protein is CASSASGRNYNEQFF.

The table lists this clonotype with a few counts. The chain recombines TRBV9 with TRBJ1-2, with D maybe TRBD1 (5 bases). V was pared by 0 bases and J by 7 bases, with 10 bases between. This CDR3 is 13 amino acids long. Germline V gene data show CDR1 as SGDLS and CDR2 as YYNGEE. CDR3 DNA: TGTGCCAGCAGCGTAGGAGGCAGGGTTGGCTACACCTTC. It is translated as CASSVGGRVGYTF. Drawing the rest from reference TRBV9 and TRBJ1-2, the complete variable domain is DSGVTQTPKHLITATGQRVTLRCSPRSGDLSVYWYQQSLDQGLQFLIQYYNGEERAKGNILERFSAQQFPDLHSELNLSSLELGDSALYFCASSVGGRVGYTFGSGTRLTVV.

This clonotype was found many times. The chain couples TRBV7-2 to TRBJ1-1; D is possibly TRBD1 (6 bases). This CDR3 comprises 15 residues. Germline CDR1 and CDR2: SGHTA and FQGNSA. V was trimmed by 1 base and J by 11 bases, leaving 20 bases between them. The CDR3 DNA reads TGTGCCAGCAGCTTAGTATCCACAGGGTACCGGAGCGCTTTCTTT. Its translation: CASSLVSTGYRSAFF.

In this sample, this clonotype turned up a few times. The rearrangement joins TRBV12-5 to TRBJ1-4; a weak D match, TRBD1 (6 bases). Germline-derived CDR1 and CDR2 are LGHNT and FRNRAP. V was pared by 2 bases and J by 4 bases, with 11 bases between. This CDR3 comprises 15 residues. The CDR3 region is CASGLRGRGNEKLFF. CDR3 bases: TGTGCTAGTGGTTTGCGGGGGCGAGGTAATGAAAAACTGTTTTTT.

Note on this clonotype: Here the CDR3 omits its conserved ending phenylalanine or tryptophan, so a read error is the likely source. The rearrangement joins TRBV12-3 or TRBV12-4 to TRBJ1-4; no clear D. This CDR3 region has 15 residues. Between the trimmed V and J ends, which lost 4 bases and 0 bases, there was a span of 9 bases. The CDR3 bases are TGTGCCAGCAGTTCCCCAGAGACAACTAATGAAAAACTGTTTTGT. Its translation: CASSSPETTNEKLFC.

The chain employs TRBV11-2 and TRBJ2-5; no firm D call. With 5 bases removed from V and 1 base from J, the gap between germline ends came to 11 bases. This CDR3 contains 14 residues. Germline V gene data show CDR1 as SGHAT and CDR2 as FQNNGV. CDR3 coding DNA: TGTGCCAGCAGCCCTGAGAGTAGCCAAGAGACCCAGTACTTC. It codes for CASSPESSQETQYF.

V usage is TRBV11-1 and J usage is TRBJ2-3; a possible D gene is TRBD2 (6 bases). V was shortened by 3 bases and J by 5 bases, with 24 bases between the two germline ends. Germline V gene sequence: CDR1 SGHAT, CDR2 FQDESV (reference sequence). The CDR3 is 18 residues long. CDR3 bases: TGTGCCAGCAGCTTCGGTCGCCAGCGGGCCTTATCGAAAGATACGCAGTATTTT. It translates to CASSFGRQRALSKDTQYF.

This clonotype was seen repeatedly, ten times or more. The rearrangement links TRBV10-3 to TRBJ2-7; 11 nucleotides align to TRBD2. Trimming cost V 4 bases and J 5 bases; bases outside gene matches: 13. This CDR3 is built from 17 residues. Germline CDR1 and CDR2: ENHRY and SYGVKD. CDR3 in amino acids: CAISGGVAGGPGDEQYF. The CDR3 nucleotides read TGTGCCATCAGTGGGGGGGTAGCGGGAGGGCCTGGGGACGAGCAGTACTTC.

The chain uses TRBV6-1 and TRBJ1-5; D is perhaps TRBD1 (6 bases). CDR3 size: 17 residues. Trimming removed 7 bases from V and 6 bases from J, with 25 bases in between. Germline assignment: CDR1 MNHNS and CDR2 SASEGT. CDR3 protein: CASTHRERGSLIQPQHF. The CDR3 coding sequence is TGTGCCAGCACCCACAGGGAGAGGGGCAGTCTAATTCAGCCCCAGCATTTT.

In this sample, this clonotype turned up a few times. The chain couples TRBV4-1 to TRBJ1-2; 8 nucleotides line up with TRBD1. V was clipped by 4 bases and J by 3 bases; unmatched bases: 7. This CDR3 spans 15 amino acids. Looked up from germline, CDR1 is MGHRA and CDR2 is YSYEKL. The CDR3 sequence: CASSPGTGSYYGYTF. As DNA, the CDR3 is TGCGCCAGCAGCCCCGGGACAGGAAGCTACTATGGCTACACCTTC.

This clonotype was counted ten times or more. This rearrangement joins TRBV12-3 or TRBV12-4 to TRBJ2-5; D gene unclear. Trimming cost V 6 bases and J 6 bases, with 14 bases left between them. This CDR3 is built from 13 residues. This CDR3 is CASSPLGVQTQYF. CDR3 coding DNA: TGTGCCAGCAGCCCCTTGGGTGTCCAGACCCAGTACTTC.